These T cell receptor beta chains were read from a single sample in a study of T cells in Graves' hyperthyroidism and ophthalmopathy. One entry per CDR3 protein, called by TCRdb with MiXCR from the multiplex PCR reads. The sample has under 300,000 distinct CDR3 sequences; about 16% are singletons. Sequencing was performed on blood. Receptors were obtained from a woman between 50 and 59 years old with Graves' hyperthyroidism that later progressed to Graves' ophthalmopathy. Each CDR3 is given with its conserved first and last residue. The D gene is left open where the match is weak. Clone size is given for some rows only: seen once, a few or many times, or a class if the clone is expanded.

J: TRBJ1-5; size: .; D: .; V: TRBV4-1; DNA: TGCGCCAGCAGCCAAGATGGGGGCAGCTATCAGCCCCAGCATTTT; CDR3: CASSQDGGSYQPQHF
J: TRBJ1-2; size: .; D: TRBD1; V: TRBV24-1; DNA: TGTGCCACCAGTGGGGACAGCTATGGCTACACCTTC; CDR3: CATSGDSYGYTF
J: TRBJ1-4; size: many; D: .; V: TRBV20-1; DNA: TGCAGTGCTAGATCTCACGGTAATGAAAAACTGTTTTTT; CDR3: CSARSHGNEKLFF
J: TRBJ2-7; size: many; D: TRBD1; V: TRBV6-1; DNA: TGTGCCAGCACTCACCCGGGACAGGGCTCCTACGAGCAGTACTTC; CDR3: CASTHPGQGSYEQYF
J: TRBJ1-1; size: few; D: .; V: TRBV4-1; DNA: TGCGCCAGCAGCCAAGATAGGACAGCCCGGACTGAAGCTTTCTTT; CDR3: CASSQDRTARTEAFF
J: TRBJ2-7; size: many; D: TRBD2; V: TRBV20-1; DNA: TGCAGTGCTAGAGCCCGGCGGGGCGGGAGCTCCTACGAGCAGTACTTC; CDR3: CSARARRGGSSYEQYF
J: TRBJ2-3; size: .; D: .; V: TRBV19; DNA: TGTGCCAGTAGTATAGGACGAAGAGACACAGATACGCAGTATTTT; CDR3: CASSIGRRDTDTQYF
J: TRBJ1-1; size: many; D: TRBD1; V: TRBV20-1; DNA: TGCAGTGCCAGGGGGGACTGGAACACTGAAGCTTTCTTT; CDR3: CSARGDWNTEAFF
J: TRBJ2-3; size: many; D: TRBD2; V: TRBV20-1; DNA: TGCAGTGCAGACGGGACTAGCGGGAGTGGGGCAGATACGCAGTATTTT; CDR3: CSADGTSGSGADTQYF
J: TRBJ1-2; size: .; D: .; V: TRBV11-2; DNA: TGTGCCAGCAGCCCAGGTGTCTCACGGGGGTTGGTCTATGGCTACACCTTC; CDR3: CASSPGVSRGLVYGYTF
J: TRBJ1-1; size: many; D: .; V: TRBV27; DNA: TGTGCCAGCAGCCCTACAGGGATCACTGAAGCTTTCTTT; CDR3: CASSPTGITEAFF
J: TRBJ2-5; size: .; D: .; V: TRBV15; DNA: TGTGCCACCAGCAGAGACGGGAACCAAGAGACCCAGTACTTC; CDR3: CATSRDGNQETQYF
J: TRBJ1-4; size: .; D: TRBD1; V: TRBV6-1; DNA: TGTGCCAGCAGGCTGACAGGGAATAATGAAAAACTGTTTTTT; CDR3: CASRLTGNNEKLFF
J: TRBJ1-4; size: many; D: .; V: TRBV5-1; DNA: TGCGCCAGCAGCTTGGCCTTTTTGAGTGATGAAAAACTGTTTTTT; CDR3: CASSLAFLSDEKLFF
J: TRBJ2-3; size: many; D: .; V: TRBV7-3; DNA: TGTGCCAGCAGCTTAGATGCAGGGACAGATACGCAGTATTTT; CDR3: CASSLDAGTDTQYF
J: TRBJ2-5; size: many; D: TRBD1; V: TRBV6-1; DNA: TGTGCCAGCAGTCCCCAGACAGGGGTCCAAGAGACCCAGTACTTC; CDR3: CASSPQTGVQETQYF
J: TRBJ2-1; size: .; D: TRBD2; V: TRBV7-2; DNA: TGTGCAAGCAGCTTAGCGGGTAACAATAAGCAGTTCTTC; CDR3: CASSLAGNNKQFF
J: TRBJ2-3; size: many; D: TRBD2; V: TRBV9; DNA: TGTGCCAGCAGCGTAGGAGCGGGAAGAAGCACAGATACGCAGTATTTT; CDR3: CASSVGAGRSTDTQYF
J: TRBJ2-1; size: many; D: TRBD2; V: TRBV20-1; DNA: TGCAGTGCTAGTTCCCTAGCGGAAAGAAATGAGCAGTTCTTC; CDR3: CSASSLAERNEQFF
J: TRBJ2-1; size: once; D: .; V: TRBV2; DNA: TGTGCCAGCAGTGGGCTAGCGACTGAGCAGTTCTTC; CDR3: CASSGLATEQFF
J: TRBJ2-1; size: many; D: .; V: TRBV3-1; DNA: TGTGCCAGCAGCCCAACTAGGGGGGGTGAGCAGTTCTTC; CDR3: CASSPTRGGEQFF
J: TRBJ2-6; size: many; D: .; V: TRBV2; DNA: TGTGCCAGCAGTGAGTATCCTGTCTCTGGGGCCAACGTCCTGACTTTC; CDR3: CASSEYPVSGANVLTF
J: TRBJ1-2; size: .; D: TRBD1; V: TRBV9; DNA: TGTGCCAGCAGCGTAGCCCCAACACAGGGGGCGAATGGCTGCACCTTC; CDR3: CASSVAPTQGANGCTF
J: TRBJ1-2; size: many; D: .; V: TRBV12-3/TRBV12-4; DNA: TGTGCCAGCAGCCGGACCGTAACGGATAGCTATGGCTACACCTTC; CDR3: CASSRTVTDSYGYTF
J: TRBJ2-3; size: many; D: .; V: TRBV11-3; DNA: TGTGCCAGCAGCTTGGGCGGATCCCGCACAGATACGCAGTATTTT; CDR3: CASSLGGSRTDTQYF
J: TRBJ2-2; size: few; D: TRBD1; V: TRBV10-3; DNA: TGTGCCATCAGAACCGGGACAGGCTTGACCGGGGAGCTGTTTTTT; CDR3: CAIRTGTGLTGELFF